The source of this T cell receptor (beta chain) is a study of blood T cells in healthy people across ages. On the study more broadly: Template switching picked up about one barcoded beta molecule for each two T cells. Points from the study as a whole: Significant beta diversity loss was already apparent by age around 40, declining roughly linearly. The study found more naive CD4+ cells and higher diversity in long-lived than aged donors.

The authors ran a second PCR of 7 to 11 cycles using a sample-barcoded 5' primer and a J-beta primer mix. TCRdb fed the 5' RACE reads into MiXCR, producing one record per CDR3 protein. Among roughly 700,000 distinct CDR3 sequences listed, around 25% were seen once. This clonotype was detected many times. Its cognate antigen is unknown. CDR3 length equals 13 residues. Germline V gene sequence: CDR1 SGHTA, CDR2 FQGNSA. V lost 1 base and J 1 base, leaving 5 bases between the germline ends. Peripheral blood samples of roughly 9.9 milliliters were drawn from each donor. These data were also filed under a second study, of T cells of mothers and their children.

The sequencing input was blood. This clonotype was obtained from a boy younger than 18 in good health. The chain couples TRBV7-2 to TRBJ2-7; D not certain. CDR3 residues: CASSLGYSYEQYF. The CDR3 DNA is TGTGCCAGCAGCTTAGGATATTCCTACGAGCAGTACTTC.